These 31 T cell receptor beta chains share one sample of origin, sequenced in a study of Ad26.COV2.S vaccination and SARS-CoV-2 variants. Measured with immunoSEQ multiplex PCR; TCRdb has only the in-frame clones, and not every one. Of 300,000 to 400,000 clones in the sample, around 88% were seen once. Treatment: 15 to 20 received Ad26.COV2.S at low or high dose, single or two shots; several received placebo; per-sample allocation not given. Vaccine and placebo recipients were sampled on day 63 after the first injection. The input for sequencing was peripheral blood, taken in a trial of Ad26.COV2.S vaccine versus placebo. These receptors were collected from a person aged 18 to 59 who received the Ad26.COV2.S COVID-19 vaccine or a placebo.

This clone has just a few counts. The chain uses TRBV11-1 and TRBJ2-5; TRBD1 agrees at 7 bases. With 6 bases clipped from V and 1 base from J, the junction kept 8 bases outside the gene matches. The CDR3 spans 15 residues. Germline CDR1 reads SGHAT; CDR2 reads FQDESV (reference sequence). CDR3 residues: CASSRQGSSQETQYF. DNA for the CDR3: TGTGCCAGCAGTCGACAGGGAAGCTCCCAAGAGACCCAGTACTTC.

The chain uses TRBV3-1 (or the pseudogene TRBV3-2) and TRBJ2-5; TRBD1 matches at 7 bases. The CDR3 runs to 14 residues. With 6 bases clipped from V and 5 bases from J, the junction kept 9 bases outside the gene matches. From germline, CDR1 is LGHDT and CDR2 YNNKEL (reference sequence). This CDR3 reads CASSHNTGAETQYF. CDR3 nucleotides: TGTGCCAGCAGTCACAATACAGGGGCCGAGACCCAGTACTTC.

The chain employs TRBV13 and TRBJ1-1; the D gene is possibly TRBD1 (6 bases). Per the germline V gene, CDR1 is PRHDT and CDR2 is FYEKMQ (reference sequence). V lost 2 bases, J lost 3 bases, and 16 bases lay in between. The CDR3 is made up of 16 amino acids. The CDR3 bases are TGTGCCAGCAGCTTATCCCCCCGGGGGCTTTACACTGAAGCTTTCTTT. Translating gives CASSLSPRGLYTEAFF.

The V gene is TRBV7-9, the J gene TRBJ2-3; a weak D match, TRBD2 (5 bases). Germline CDR1 is SEHNR and CDR2 is FQNEAQ (reference sequence). The V end lost 5 bases, the J end lost 4 bases, and 13 bases lay between the germline ends. There are 14 residues in the CDR3. This CDR3 is CASSLSGRADTQYF. As DNA, the CDR3 is TGTGCCAGCAGCCTTTCGGGGAGAGCAGATACGCAGTATTTT.

The genes are TRBV5-1 and TRBJ2-5; the match to TRBD1 covers 10 bases. In germline, CDR1 is SGHRS, CDR2 YFSETQ. Unmatched junction bases numbered 11, after V lost 7 bases and J lost 5 bases. CDR3 length: 15 amino acids. As DNA, the CDR3 is TGCGCCAGCGCCCTTGGGGACAGGGGCCGGGAGACCCAGTACTTC. Its protein is CASALGDRGRETQYF.

The chain recombines TRBV28 with TRBJ2-1, with 9 bases aligning to TRBD2. CDR3 length: 14 residues. The germline V gene encodes CDR1 MDHEN and CDR2 SYDVKM. V dropped 5 bases and J dropped 2; count of bases not matched to a gene: 1. The CDR3 here is CASSIAGAYNEQFF. CDR3 in DNA: TGTGCCAGCAGTATAGCGGGAGCCTACAATGAGCAGTTCTTC.

The J gene is TRBJ1-6, the V gene TRBV19, with 9 bases fitting TRBD1. CDR1 is LNHDA and CDR2 is SQIVND in the germline V gene (reference sequence). Unmatched junction bases numbered 3, after V lost 7 bases and J lost 8 bases. This CDR3 region has 13 residues. The CDR3: CASKGQGDSPLHF. Here the CDR3 DNA reads TGTGCCAGTAAGGGACAGGGTGATTCACCCCTCCACTTT.

This chain connects TRBV11-3 to TRBJ2-5, with D uncertain. V was clipped by 2 bases and J by 4 bases, with 8 bases between them. This CDR3 contains 13 residues. Looked up from germline, CDR1 is SGHNT and CDR2 is YENEEA. CDR3 in DNA: TGTGCCAGCAGCTTAAGTAGTAGAGAGACCCAGTACTTC. Its translation: CASSLSSRETQYF.

This clone was seen only once. V usage is TRBV20-1 and J usage is TRBJ2-7, with 14 bases matching TRBD2. The germline V gene has CDR1 DFQATT and CDR2 SNEGSKA (reference sequence). Unmatched junction bases numbered 10, after V lost 3 bases and J lost 0 bases. This CDR3 is 18 amino acids long. The CDR3 sequence: CSASFRTSGGLNSYEQYF. DNA for the CDR3: TGCAGTGCTAGTTTCCGGACTAGCGGGGGGCTCAACTCCTACGAGCAGTACTTC.

The chain has TRBV19 and TRBJ2-1; D is uncertain. V dropped 3 bases and J dropped 9 bases, with 9 bases sitting between them. The CDR3 totals 12 residues. The germline V gene has CDR1 LNHDA and CDR2 SQIVND (reference sequence). CDR3 DNA sequence: TGTGCCAGTAGTATGCTTGTGGGTGAGCAGTTCTTC. This codes for CASSMLVGEQFF.

This chain connects TRBV5-6 to TRBJ1-1; maybe TRBD1 (5 bases). Trimming pared 3 bases from V and 3 bases from J, leaving 9 bases between. Germline CDR1 reads SGHDT; CDR2 reads YYEEEE. The CDR3 sequence is 13 residues long. The CDR3 sequence is CASSSAGDTEAFF. CDR3 in DNA: TGTGCCAGCAGCTCGGCGGGGGACACTGAAGCTTTCTTT.

This clone was seen more than once but under ten times. This rearrangement joins TRBV11-2 to TRBJ1-6; no clear D gene. V lost 4 bases and J 5 bases, leaving 12 bases between the germline ends. CDR1 and CDR2 (germline): SGHAT, FQNNGV. CDR3 length equals 15 residues. CDR3 region: CASSSTGSNNSPLHF. CDR3 nucleotides: TGTGCCAGCAGCTCCACGGGAAGTAATAATTCACCCCTCCACTTT.

The rearrangement uses TRBV7-9 and TRBJ1-1, with D maybe TRBD1 (5 bases). The CDR3 has 12 residues. Germline V lookup: CDR1 SEHNR, CDR2 FQNEAQ (reference sequence). V lost 5 bases and J lost 7, with 11 bases in between. The CDR3 sequence is CASSAGGYEAFF. CDR3 in DNA: TGTGCCAGCAGCGCTGGGGGTTATGAAGCTTTCTTT.

In this sample, this clone turned up once. The chain combines TRBV6-5 with TRBJ1-5; D is unresolved. Trimming removed 7 bases at V and 2 bases at J, with 12 bases between. Looked up from germline, CDR1 is MNHEY and CDR2 is SVGAGI. The CDR3 is 14 residues long. CDR3 region: CASNLGEGNQPQHF. In DNA form, the CDR3 reads TGTGCCAGCAACCTCGGGGAAGGCAATCAGCCCCAGCATTTT.

Only a few counts were recorded for this clone. The J gene is TRBJ1-6, the V gene TRBV5-6, with 7 bases identical to TRBD1. This CDR3 region has 14 residues. Germline loops: CDR1 SGHDT, CDR2 YYEEEE. V dropped 3 bases and J dropped 7; count of bases not matched to a gene: 4. In nucleotides, the CDR3 is TGTGCCAGCAGCTCCGGACAGGACAATTCACCCCTCCACTTT. Translating it yields CASSSGQDNSPLHF. The whole variable domain, filled in from reference TRBV5-6 and TRBJ1-6, reads DAGVTQSPTHLIKTRGQQVTLRCSPKSGHDTVSWYQQALGQGPQFIFQYYEEEERQRGNFPDRFSGHQFPNYSSELNVNALLLGDSALYLCASSSGQDNSPLHFGNGTRLTVT.

The V and J genes are TRBV9 and TRBJ1-4, with 7 bases that match TRBD1. The CDR3 contains 15 residues. Losses at the gene ends were 4 bases for V and 8 bases for J; bases not matched to a gene: 11. Germline V CDR1 and CDR2: SGDLS, YYNGEE. CDR3 in DNA: TGTGCCAGCAGCCCCCGACAGGGAGGTGTCGAAAAACTGTTTTTT. Protein sequence: CASSPRQGGVEKLFF.

The V gene is TRBV6-5, the J gene TRBJ1-2, with D unresolved. The CDR3 is made up of 15 amino acids. CDR1 is MNHEY, CDR2 SVGAGI, per germline. V lost 2 bases to trimming and J lost 3 bases, with 13 bases between them. The CDR3 spells CASSYRPEADYGYTF. CDR3 DNA: TGTGCCAGCAGTTACCGACCCGAAGCAGACTATGGCTACACCTTC.

J is TRBJ2-7 and V is TRBV5-6, with TRBD1 identical over 8 bases. Trimming at V came to 3 bases and at J to 0 bases, leaving 5 bases not matched to a gene. CDR3 size: 15 residues. Per germline, CDR1 SGHDT and CDR2 YYEEEE. The CDR3 spells CASSSRQGFSYEQYF. CDR3 nucleotide sequence: TGTGCCAGCAGCTCGCGACAGGGGTTCTCCTACGAGCAGTACTTC.

V and J are TRBV27 and TRBJ2-2; TRBD2 aligns across 10 bases. The CDR3 extends over 15 amino acids. J gave up 5 bases and V 4 bases, and 4 bases lay outside the gene matches. Per the germline V gene, CDR1 is MNHEY and CDR2 is SMNVEV (reference sequence). CDR3 in DNA: TGTGCCAGCAGTTATACTAGCGGGAAGACCGGGGAGCTGTTTTTT. Its protein product is CASSYTSGKTGELFF.

V is TRBV5-1 and J is TRBJ2-5; D ambiguous. The CDR3 has 14 residues. Germline V gene sequence: CDR1 SGHRS, CDR2 YFSETQ. The V end was cut by 3 bases, the J end by 0 bases, with 9 bases between. The chain's CDR3 is CASSSGLYQETQYF. CDR3 bases: TGCGCCAGCAGCTCTGGTCTGTACCAAGAGACCCAGTACTTC.

The V and J genes are TRBV19 and TRBJ1-5; possible D gene TRBD1, 5 bases. This CDR3 is 17 amino acids long. Trimming took off 1 base at V and 3 bases at J, with 16 bases between the two ends. Germline V lookup: CDR1 LNHDA, CDR2 SQIVND (reference sequence). CDR3 sequence (DNA): TGTGCCAGTAGTATAGGATTCCGGGGGTTGGTCAATCAGCCCCAGCATTTT. It yields the protein CASSIGFRGLVNQPQHF.

The J gene is TRBJ2-7, the V gene TRBV28; no reliable D call. Germline loops: CDR1 MDHEN, CDR2 SYDVKM. Between the trimmed V and J ends, which lost 3 bases and 7 bases, there was a span of 10 bases. CDR3 size: 12 residues. The CDR3 region has the DNA TGTGCCAGCAGTTTGTCGGAAAGGGAGCAGTACTTC. Its translation: CASSLSEREQYF.

The J gene is TRBJ2-2, the V gene TRBV4-3, with 7 bases identical to TRBD2. The CDR3 is made up of 14 amino acids. Germline V lookup: CDR1 LGHNA, CDR2 YSLEER. Trimming at V came to 0 bases and at J to 6 bases, leaving 1 base not matched to a gene. In DNA form, the CDR3 reads TGCGCCAGCAGCCAAGAGGGAGGGGCCGGGGAGCTGTTTTTT. Translation gives CASSQEGGAGELFF.

The chain has TRBV11-2 and TRBJ1-4, with D possibly matching TRBD1 (6 bases). The CDR3 is 16 residues long. The ends were cut back, 3 bases at V and 2 bases at J, with 13 bases in the middle. Germline V gives CDR1 SGHAT, CDR2 FQNNGV. The chain's CDR3 is CASSFTGKVTNEKLFF. The CDR3 nucleotides are TGTGCCAGCAGCTTTACAGGGAAAGTTACTAATGAAAAACTGTTTTTT.

The V gene is TRBV6-5, the J gene TRBJ1-2; D may be TRBD1 (6 bases). Germline V gives CDR1 MNHEY, CDR2 SVGAGI. The CDR3 contains 15 residues. V was pared by 6 bases and J by 3 bases, with 17 bases between. The CDR3 DNA reads as TGTGCCAGCAGCACCCGCCTACACAGGGACTATGGCTACACCTTC. It yields the protein CASSTRLHRDYGYTF.

This clone has a single count. This chain links TRBV7-2 with TRBJ2-7; no reliable D call. V was pared by 5 bases and J by 3 bases, with 17 bases between. The CDR3 covers 15 residues. Germline V CDR1 and CDR2: SGHTA, FQGNSA. CDR3 in DNA: TGTGCCAGCAGCCTTGAACCCCCCTCCATCTACGAGCAGTACTTC. The encoded protein is CASSLEPPSIYEQYF.

The chain employs TRBV3-1 (or the pseudogene TRBV3-2) and TRBJ1-6, with D unclear. The CDR3 covers 16 residues. Germline V gene data show CDR1 as LGHDT and CDR2 as YNNKEL (reference sequence). With 0 bases removed from V and 6 bases from J, the gap between germline ends came to 12 bases. The CDR3 region is CASSQEGNSPNSPLHF. CDR3 DNA sequence: TGTGCCAGCAGCCAAGAAGGCAACAGTCCTAATTCACCCCTCCACTTT.

The V gene is TRBV7-8, the J gene TRBJ1-1, with a possible D match to TRBD1 (5 bases). CDR3 length: 15 amino acids. V lost 2 bases and J lost 0, with 10 bases in between. CDR1 SGHVS and CDR2 FQNEAQ come from the germline V gene. CDR3 nucleotide sequence: TGTGCCAGCAGCTTACGGGCAGGGCTGAACACTGAAGCTTTCTTT. The encoded protein is CASSLRAGLNTEAFF.

In its sample, this clone was seen once. The rearrangement joins TRBV6-5 to TRBJ2-2; D is possibly TRBD2 (5 bases). CDR1 is MNHEY and CDR2 is SVGAGI in the germline V gene. V was clipped by 5 bases and J by 3 bases, with 13 bases between them. The CDR3 extends over 15 amino acids. The CDR3 spells CASSIASADTGELFF. DNA of the CDR3: TGTGCCAGCAGTATAGCGTCGGCGGACACCGGGGAGCTGTTTTTT.

The chain uses TRBV24-1 and TRBJ2-6, with D tentatively TRBD2 (7 bases). V lost 5 bases and J 1 base, leaving 11 bases between the germline ends. From germline, CDR1 is KGHDR and CDR2 SFDVKD. CDR3 length: 16 residues. The CDR3 reads CATSAGGSSGANVLTF. The CDR3 DNA follows: TGTGCCACCAGTGCGGGGGGCAGTTCTGGGGCCAACGTCCTGACTTTC.

The J gene is TRBJ2-7, the V gene TRBV7-2, with D uncertain. The length of the CDR3 is 15 residues. In germline, CDR1 is SGHTA, CDR2 FQGNSA. V was shortened by 5 bases and J by 1 base, with 15 bases between the two germline ends. For the CDR3, the DNA is TGTGCCAGCAGCGCCGCCAGCTACGGTTCCTACGAGCAGTACTTC. It codes for CASSAASYGSYEQYF.